This TCR beta chain was recorded in a study of CD8 T cells in Susac syndrome. The CDR3 has 10 amino acids. CDR1 is LNHDA and CDR2 is SQIVND in the germline V gene (reference sequence). Between the trimmed V and J ends, which lost 6 bases and 10 bases, there was a span of 6 bases. Reverse transcription of 0.5 to 1 ug RNA was performed with random hexamers. It was immunoSEQ multiplex PCR that amplified TCR beta CDR3 across 54 Vbeta and 13 Jbeta. TCRdb re-analysed the immunoSEQ multiplex PCR reads in MiXCR, keeping a single row per CDR3 protein. The table lists 95,000 to 150,000 distinct CDR3 sequences, roughly 94% of them singletons. Study-level points and caveats: Among active patients and in TEMRA cells, CD8+ clonal expansion in Susac reached its peak.

Of note for this clonotype: Antigen specificity is unknown.

TCR beta sequences were obtained from blood CD8+ and CD4+ T cells. TEMRA cells were FACS-enriched, unlike CD8+ and CD4+ T cells, which were negatively isolated. The chain is built from TRBV19 and TRBJ2-2, with no clear D. Sequencing was carried out using CD8+ T cells from PBMCs. The sequence came from a human donor with Susac syndrome. CDR3: CASRGLELFF. The CDR3 DNA is TGTGCCAGTAGAGGTTTGGAGCTGTTTTTT. Together with reference TRBV19 and TRBJ2-2, the CDR3 gives the full variable domain: DGGITQSPKYLFRKEGQNVTLSCEQNLNHDAMYWYRQDPGQGLRLIYYSQIVNDFQKGDIAEGYSVSREKKESFPLTVTSAQKNPTAFYLCASRGLELFFGEGSRLTVL.